The sequence of this T cell receptor (beta chain) was determined in a study of regulatory T cells in long-lasting Graves disease. Stated time point: newly diagnosed GD, antithyroid drugs for less than 3 months. After RNA was extracted from PBMCs, the TCR library was made from it. This clonotype was seen repeatedly, ten times or more. This CDR3 is built from 13 residues. V was shortened by 4 bases and J by 7 bases, with 11 bases between the two germline ends. Germline V CDR1 and CDR2: MNHEY, SMNVEV (reference sequence). Through Arm-PCR of CDR3 regions and iRepertoire HTBI primers, TCR beta libraries were built. TCRdb reprocessed the multiplex PCR reads with MiXCR, giving one entry per CDR3 protein. The sample carries roughly 520,000 distinct CDR3 sequences, about 12% recorded once. These data were also filed under a second study, of T cells in Graves' hyperthyroidism and ophthalmopathy.

Sequenced material: peripheral blood mononuclear cells (PBMCs), taken at new diagnosis, from a patient treated with antithyroid drugs. The TCR sequence derives from a woman in her twenties or thirties with Graves disease. The chain is built from TRBV27 and TRBJ2-1; D not certain. The DNA of the CDR3 is TGTGCCAGCAGTTCCCTACTATCTAATGAGCAGTTCTTC. Encoded protein: CASSSLLSNEQFF.